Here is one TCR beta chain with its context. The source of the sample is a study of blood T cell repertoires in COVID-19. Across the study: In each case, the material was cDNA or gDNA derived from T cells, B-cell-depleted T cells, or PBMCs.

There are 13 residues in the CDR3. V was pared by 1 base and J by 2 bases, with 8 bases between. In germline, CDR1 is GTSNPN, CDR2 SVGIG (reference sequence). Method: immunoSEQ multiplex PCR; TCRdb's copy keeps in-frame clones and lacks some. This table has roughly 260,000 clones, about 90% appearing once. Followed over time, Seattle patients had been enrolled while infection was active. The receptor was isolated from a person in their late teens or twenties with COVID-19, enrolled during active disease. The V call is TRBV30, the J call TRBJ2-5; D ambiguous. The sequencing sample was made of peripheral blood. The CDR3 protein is CAWSGGPQETQYF. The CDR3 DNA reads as TGTGCCTGGAGTGGTGGGCCTCAAGAGACCCAGTACTTC.